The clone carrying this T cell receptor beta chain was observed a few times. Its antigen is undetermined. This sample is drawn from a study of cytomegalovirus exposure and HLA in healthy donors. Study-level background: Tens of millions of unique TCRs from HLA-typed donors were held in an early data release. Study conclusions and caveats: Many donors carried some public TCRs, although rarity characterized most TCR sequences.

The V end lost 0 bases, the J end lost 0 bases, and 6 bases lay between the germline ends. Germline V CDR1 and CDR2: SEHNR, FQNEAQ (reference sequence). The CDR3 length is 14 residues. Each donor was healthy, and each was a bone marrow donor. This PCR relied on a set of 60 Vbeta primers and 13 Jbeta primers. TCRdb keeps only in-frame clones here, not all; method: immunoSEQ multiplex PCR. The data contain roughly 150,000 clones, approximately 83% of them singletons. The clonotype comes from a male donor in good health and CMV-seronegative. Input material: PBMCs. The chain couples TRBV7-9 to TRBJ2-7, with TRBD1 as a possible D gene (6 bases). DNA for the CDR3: TGTGCCAGCAGCTTAGCGGACAGCTCCTACGAGCAGTACTTC. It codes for CASSLADSSYEQYF.